A single sample is the source of the 18 T cell receptor beta chains below, sequenced in a study of cytomegalovirus exposure and HLA in healthy donors. Profiling relied on immunoSEQ multiplex PCR, and the TCRdb table lists in-frame clones only, not all of them. The sample carries under 150,000 clones, around 87% recorded once. Input material: PBMCs. These TCRs come from a man younger than 35 in good health and CMV-seropositive.

The chain is built from TRBV6-5 and TRBJ2-7; 8 bases line up with TRBD1. Germline CDR1 is MNHEY and CDR2 is SVGAGI. CDR3 length equals 16 residues. Trimming took 2 bases from V and 0 from J; bases not matched to a gene: 6. CDR3 residues: CASSYRTGLSSYEQYF. CDR3 DNA sequence: TGTGCCAGCAGTTACCGGACAGGGTTAAGCTCCTACGAGCAGTACTTC.

V usage is TRBV18 and J usage is TRBJ2-3; 14 nucleotides line up with TRBD2. The trim removed 6 bases at V and 9 bases at J, leaving 14 bases unmatched. The CDR3 totals 17 residues. Germline lookup yields CDR1 KGHSH and CDR2 LQKENI. In nucleotides, the CDR3 is TGTGCCAGCTCCCCTCCTACGGGACTAGCGGGAGAGGGGACGCAGTATTTT. Protein: CASSPPTGLAGEGTQYF.

This clone was recorded once. The chain joins TRBV28 to TRBJ2-1, with D perhaps matching TRBD2 (6 bases). The CDR3 spans 15 residues. V was cut by 6 bases and J by 0 bases, with 12 bases left in between. Per germline, CDR1 MDHEN and CDR2 SYDVKM. For the CDR3, the DNA is TGTGCCAGCAGAACCCCGGGACTCTCCTACAATGAGCAGTTCTTC. Its translation: CASRTPGLSYNEQFF.

The genes are TRBV10-2 and TRBJ2-5; a possible D gene is TRBD2 (6 bases). CDR1 and CDR2 (germline): WSHSY, SAAADI. V lost 4 bases, J lost 5 bases, and 14 bases lay in between. This CDR3 has 14 residues. Written as DNA, the CDR3 is TGCGCCAGCAGTGTTACTAGCCCGGGGGAGACCCAGTACTTC. Protein sequence: CASSVTSPGETQYF.

V usage is TRBV27 and J usage is TRBJ1-2; the D is unclear. Germline CDR1 reads MNHEY; CDR2 reads SMNVEV (reference sequence). CDR3 length: 17 amino acids. Trimming pared 1 base from V and 4 bases from J, leaving 19 bases between. The CDR3 reads CASSLYGPGSGPYGYTF. DNA for the CDR3: TGTGCCAGCAGTTTATATGGACCCGGGAGTGGGCCCTATGGCTACACCTTC.

V is TRBV9 and J is TRBJ1-2; 9 nucleotides line up with TRBD1. The length of the CDR3 is 15 residues. Germline lookup yields CDR1 SGDLS and CDR2 YYNGEE. Losses at the gene ends were 4 bases for V and 4 bases for J; bases not matched to a gene: 8. In DNA, the CDR3 is TGTGCCAGCAGCATTGGGACAGGGAGAGGCTATGGCTACACCTTC. This translates into CASSIGTGRGYGYTF.

The chain carries TRBV2 and TRBJ2-1; D is unresolved. Germline V gene sequence: CDR1 SNHLY, CDR2 FYNNEI. V was pared by 4 bases and J by 7 bases, with 11 bases between. This CDR3 contains 13 residues. The CDR3 protein is CASSVLEANEQFF. DNA of the CDR3: TGTGCCAGCAGTGTACTTGAGGCAAATGAGCAGTTCTTC.

This chain connects TRBV12-5 to TRBJ2-5; 8 nucleotides line up with TRBD2. The CDR3 runs 16 residues. The V gene's germline CDR1 is LGHNT and CDR2 FRNRAP. The V and J ends lost 0 bases and 5 bases, in that order; junction bases with no gene match: 8. In DNA, the CDR3 is TGTGCTAGTGGTTTGGTGCCGGGACTAGAGCAGGAGACCCAGTACTTC. Amino acids: CASGLVPGLEQETQYF.

The rearrangement uses TRBV6-5 and TRBJ1-1; D unclear. This CDR3 is built from 13 residues. Germline V gives CDR1 MNHEY, CDR2 SVGAGI. Deletions cut 10 bases from V and 4 bases from J, with 16 bases between. CDR3 nucleotides: TGTGCCACTCCCCAAACGAGGAGCACTGAAGCTTTCTTT. Translated: CATPQTRSTEAFF.

The V gene is TRBV11-3, the J gene TRBJ2-3, with 8 bases that match TRBD2. The CDR3 has 16 residues. The V segment lost 5 bases and the J segment 2 bases; nucleotides outside the gene matches: 9. Germline CDR1 reads SGHNT; CDR2 reads YENEEA. In DNA, the CDR3 is TGTGCCAGCAGCCACAGGGTAGCGGGGAACACAGATACGCAGTATTTT. Protein product: CASSHRVAGNTDTQYF.

This CDR3 reads CASSEQDTLYPQHF. The CDR3 coding sequence is TGTGCCAGCAGTGAACAGGATACTTTGTACCCCCAGCATTTT. The V and J genes are TRBV2 and TRBJ1-5; D call uncertain. The V and J ends lost 2 bases and 10 bases respectively, with 15 bases between them. The germline CDR1 and CDR2 sequences are SNHLY and FYNNEI. This CDR3 is 14 amino acids long.

This chain links TRBV5-1 with TRBJ1-2, with 12 bases that match TRBD1. With V trimmed by 3 bases and J by 7 bases, 13 bases remained unmatched. This CDR3 has 17 amino acids. Germline-derived CDR1 and CDR2 are SGHRS and YFSETQ. The CDR3 sequence: CASSSWGQGAKPRGYTF. DNA for the CDR3: TGCGCCAGCAGCTCCTGGGGACAGGGGGCAAAACCACGTGGCTACACCTTC.

The chain recombines TRBV11-3 with TRBJ2-7; 7 bases align to TRBD2. From germline, CDR1 is SGHNT and CDR2 YENEEA. J gave up 2 bases and V 0 bases, and 7 bases lay outside the gene matches. The CDR3 consists of 16 residues. CDR3 nucleotide sequence: TGTGCCAGCAGCTTAGAGGCTGGGGGGGGGACCTACGAGCAGTACTTC. Encoded protein: CASSLEAGGGTYEQYF.

This clone showed up just a few times. The V gene is TRBV10-3, the J gene TRBJ1-5; no clear D. V was shortened by 10 bases and J by 0 bases, with 19 bases between the two germline ends. The germline gives CDR1 ENHRY, CDR2 SYGVKD. The CDR3 totals 16 residues. CDR3 amino acids: CATAPHGSNSNQPQHF. DNA for the CDR3: TGTGCCACTGCCCCTCACGGGAGCAATAGCAATCAGCCCCAGCATTTT.

The chain couples TRBV7-9 to TRBJ1-6; a weak D match, TRBD1 (5 bases). The CDR3 contains 16 residues. Germline CDR1 reads SEHNR; CDR2 reads FQNEAQ (reference sequence). Deletions cut 5 bases from V and 7 bases from J, with 18 bases between. This CDR3 is CASSTQGYSRNSPLHF. DNA of the CDR3: TGTGCCAGCAGCACTCAGGGATACTCTCGCAATTCACCCCTCCACTTT.

V is TRBV5-1 and J is TRBJ2-7, with D perhaps TRBD1 (6 bases). Germline-derived CDR1 and CDR2 are SGHRS and YFSETQ. This CDR3 region has 15 residues. V was pared by 3 bases and J by 2 bases, with 15 bases between. CDR3 DNA: TGCGCCAGCAGCTCCTCATCAGGGGATACCTACGAGCAGTACTTC. Its protein product is CASSSSSGDTYEQYF. The full variable domain, with the rest looked up from reference TRBV5-1 and TRBJ2-7, is KAGVTQTPRYLIKTRGQQVTLSCSPISGHRSVSWYQQTPGQGLQFLFEYFSETQRNKGNFPGRFSGRQFSNSRSEMNVSTLELGDSALYLCASSSSSGDTYEQYFGPGTRLTVT.

This clone appeared once. This chain links TRBV9 with TRBJ2-1; no firm D call. The germline V and J ends were trimmed by 4 bases and 10 bases, with 12 bases remaining between them. CDR1 is SGDLS and CDR2 is YYNGEE in the germline V gene. This CDR3 comprises 12 residues. The CDR3 DNA sequence: TGTGCCAGCAGCCCTCGGAGTGGGGAGCAGTTCTTC. This codes for CASSPRSGEQFF.

The CDR3 bases are TGCAGCGTTGGATTGGGGGGCGGGAGGGCCGAGTTCTTC. Protein sequence: CSVGLGGGRAEFF. The chain joins TRBV29-1 to TRBJ2-1; 9 bases agree with TRBD2. The length of the CDR3 is 13 residues. The V gene's germline CDR1 is SQVTM and CDR2 ANQGSEA. V was clipped by 4 bases and J by 14 bases; unmatched bases: 12.